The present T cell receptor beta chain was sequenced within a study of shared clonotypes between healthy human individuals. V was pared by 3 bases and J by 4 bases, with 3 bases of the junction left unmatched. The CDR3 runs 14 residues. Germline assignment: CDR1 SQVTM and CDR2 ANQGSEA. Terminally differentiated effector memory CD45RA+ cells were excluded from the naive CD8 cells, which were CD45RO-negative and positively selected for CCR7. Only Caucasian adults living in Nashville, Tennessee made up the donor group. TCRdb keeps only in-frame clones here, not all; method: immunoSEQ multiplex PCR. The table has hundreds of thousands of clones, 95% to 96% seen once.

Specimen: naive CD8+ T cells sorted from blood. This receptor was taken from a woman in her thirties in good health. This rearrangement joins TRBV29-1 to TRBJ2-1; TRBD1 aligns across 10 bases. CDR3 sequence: CSVDGDRGYNEQFF. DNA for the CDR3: TGCAGCGTTGATGGGGACAGGGGTTACAATGAGCAGTTCTTC.